This is a list of T cell receptor beta chains from one sample in a study of somatic mutations in cytotoxic T cells in rheumatoid arthritis. Sequenced by immunoSEQ multiplex PCR; TCRdb stores in-frame clones only, minus some. The sample yields 15,000 to 20,000 clones, approximately 82% seen once. Material: CD8+ T cells sorted from blood. The receptor source for this set is an adult with rheumatoid arthritis. The CDR3 runs from the conserved cysteine through the conserved F or W. The order of the fields is J gene, D gene, V gene, clone size, CDR3 DNA, CDR3 protein. D genes are given only for firm matches. Size values are once, few and many counts, or a class for expanded clones, and some rows have none.

j_gene: TRBJ1-4; d_gene: TRBD1; v_gene: TRBV10-3; abundance: -; CDR3nt: TGTGCCATCATCACCGGGACAGGGGATAAAAAACTGTTTTTT; CDR3aa: CAIITGTGDKKLFF
j_gene: TRBJ2-7; d_gene: TRBD1; v_gene: TRBV7-9; abundance: -; CDR3nt: TGTGCCAGCAGCCCACCGGGACAGGGGAACGAGCAGTACTTC; CDR3aa: CASSPPGQGNEQYF
j_gene: TRBJ2-7; d_gene: TRBD1; v_gene: TRBV7-9; abundance: -; CDR3nt: TGTGCCAGCAGCTTAGGAGTTAAAGGGACAGGGGCCTACGAGCAGTACTTC; CDR3aa: CASSLGVKGTGAYEQYF
j_gene: TRBJ1-1; d_gene: -; v_gene: TRBV6-5; abundance: -; CDR3nt: TGTGCCAGCAGTTACGAGCCTTTGCAGATGAACACTGAAGCTTTCTTT; CDR3aa: CASSYEPLQMNTEAFF
j_gene: TRBJ2-7; d_gene: -; v_gene: TRBV4-1; abundance: -; CDR3nt: TGCGCCAGCAGCCAAGGGGGTTTTGAACTCTACGAGCAGTACTTC; CDR3aa: CASSQGGFELYEQYF
j_gene: TRBJ1-3; d_gene: -; v_gene: TRBV7-8; abundance: -; CDR3nt: TGTGCCAGCAGCCCCCCCCTAGGAAACACCATATATTTT; CDR3aa: CASSPPLGNTIYF
j_gene: TRBJ1-2; d_gene: -; v_gene: TRBV28; abundance: -; CDR3nt: TGTGCCAGCAGTTTGGGGGCGGGACACTTAACTTTATTGCGCTTAGAAGGCTATGGCTACACCTTC; CDR3aa: CASSLGAGHLTLLRLEGYGYTF
j_gene: TRBJ2-7; d_gene: -; v_gene: TRBV10-3; abundance: -; CDR3nt: TGTGCCATCAGTGACGGTGGGGTAACAGCCTACGAGCAGTACTTC; CDR3aa: CAISDGGVTAYEQYF
j_gene: TRBJ2-2; d_gene: -; v_gene: TRBV4-1; abundance: -; CDR3nt: TGCGCCAGCAGCCAAGCCCTGGGAGCGGGCAACGGGGAGCTGTTTTTT; CDR3aa: CASSQALGAGNGELFF
j_gene: TRBJ1-2; d_gene: -; v_gene: TRBV29-1; abundance: -; CDR3nt: TGCAGCGTTGAAGTAGCGGAAGCTAACTATGGCTACACCTTC; CDR3aa: CSVEVAEANYGYTF
j_gene: TRBJ1-1; d_gene: -; v_gene: TRBV5-4; abundance: -; CDR3nt: TGTGCCAGCAGCCCCCCGGGGGGAACTGAAGCTTTCTTT; CDR3aa: CASSPPGGTEAFF
j_gene: TRBJ1-3; d_gene: -; v_gene: TRBV5-1; abundance: -; CDR3nt: TGCGCCAGCAGTTTTGATCCCGGGCTTGGAAACACCATATATTTT; CDR3aa: CASSFDPGLGNTIYF
j_gene: TRBJ2-2; d_gene: -; v_gene: TRBV4-2; abundance: -; CDR3nt: TGTGCCAGCAGCCAAGTCAGCGGGGAGCTGTTTTTT; CDR3aa: CASSQVSGELFF
j_gene: TRBJ2-3; d_gene: -; v_gene: TRBV7-8; abundance: -; CDR3nt: TGTGCCAGCAGCCCCAGTGGCAGATTCACAGATACGCAGTATTTT; CDR3aa: CASSPSGRFTDTQYF
j_gene: TRBJ2-1; d_gene: TRBD2; v_gene: TRBV15; abundance: -; CDR3nt: TGTGCCACCAGCAGTCTGGGGGGGAAACACAATGAGCAGTTCTTC; CDR3aa: CATSSLGGKHNEQFF
j_gene: TRBJ2-7; d_gene: -; v_gene: TRBV6-5; abundance: -; CDR3nt: TGTGCCAGCAGTTATCACAGGGATATGGGCGAGCAGTACTTC; CDR3aa: CASSYHRDMGEQYF
j_gene: TRBJ1-1; d_gene: -; v_gene: TRBV4-1; abundance: few; CDR3nt: TGCGCCAGCAGCCAAGGGGGGCCGATGAACACTGAAGCTTTCTTT; CDR3aa: CASSQGGPMNTEAFF
j_gene: TRBJ1-2; d_gene: TRBD1; v_gene: TRBV4-2; abundance: -; CDR3nt: TGTGCCAGCAGCCTCGGGACAGGAAGTAACTATGGCTACACCTTC; CDR3aa: CASSLGTGSNYGYTF
j_gene: TRBJ2-3; d_gene: -; v_gene: TRBV18; abundance: -; CDR3nt: TGTGCCAGCTCACCACCCCAGGACGAGACAGATACGCAGTATTTT; CDR3aa: CASSPPQDETDTQYF
j_gene: TRBJ1-5; d_gene: TRBD1; v_gene: TRBV19; abundance: -; CDR3nt: TGTGCCAGCGACGACAGGGGGACGTTTCAGCCCCAGCATTTT; CDR3aa: CASDDRGTFQPQHF
j_gene: TRBJ2-1; d_gene: -; v_gene: TRBV9; abundance: -; CDR3nt: TGTGCCAGCAGCCCAGGGGGGACAGCCTCGAGAGAGCAGTTCTTC; CDR3aa: CASSPGGTASREQFF
j_gene: TRBJ2-7; d_gene: -; v_gene: TRBV27; abundance: -; CDR3nt: TGTGCCAGCAACCGGGGTTACGAGCAGTACTTC; CDR3aa: CASNRGYEQYF
j_gene: TRBJ2-1; d_gene: -; v_gene: TRBV6-1; abundance: -; CDR3nt: TGTGCCAGCAGTGTCCTCCTCCAATGGAATGAGCAGTTCTTC; CDR3aa: CASSVLLQWNEQFF
j_gene: TRBJ1-1; d_gene: -; v_gene: TRBV25-1; abundance: -; CDR3nt: TGTGCCAGCAGTGGATTCAGACCCAGGGGAGCTTTCTTT; CDR3aa: CASSGFRPRGAFF
j_gene: TRBJ2-7; d_gene: -; v_gene: TRBV4-1; abundance: -; CDR3nt: TGCGCCAGCAGCCAAGAGTTCCACGAGCAGTACTTC; CDR3aa: CASSQEFHEQYF
j_gene: TRBJ2-3; d_gene: TRBD2; v_gene: TRBV6-6; abundance: -; CDR3nt: TGTGCCAGCAGTTACGTGGGCGGGAGTAAGGATACGCAGTATTTT; CDR3aa: CASSYVGGSKDTQYF
j_gene: TRBJ2-1; d_gene: TRBD2; v_gene: TRBV2; abundance: -; CDR3nt: TGTGCCACAATCAAGCGGGGGGGCTACAATGAGCAGTTCTTC; CDR3aa: CATIKRGGYNEQFF